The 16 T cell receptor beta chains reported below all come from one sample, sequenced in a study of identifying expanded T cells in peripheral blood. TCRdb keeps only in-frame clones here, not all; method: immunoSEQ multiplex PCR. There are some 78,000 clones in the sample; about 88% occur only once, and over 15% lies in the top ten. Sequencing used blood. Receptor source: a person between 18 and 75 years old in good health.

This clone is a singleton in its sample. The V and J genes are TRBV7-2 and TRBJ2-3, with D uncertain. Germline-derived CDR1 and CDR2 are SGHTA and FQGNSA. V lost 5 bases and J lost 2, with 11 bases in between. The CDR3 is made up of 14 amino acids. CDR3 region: CASSPSRATDTQYF. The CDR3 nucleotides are TGTGCCAGCAGCCCATCCCGGGCCACAGATACGCAGTATTTT.

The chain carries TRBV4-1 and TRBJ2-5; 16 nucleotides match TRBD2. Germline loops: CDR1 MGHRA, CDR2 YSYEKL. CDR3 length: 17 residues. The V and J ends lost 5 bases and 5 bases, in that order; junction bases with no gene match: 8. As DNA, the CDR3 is TGCGCCAGCAGCGTGGGACTAGCGGGGGGGCCTAAGGAGACCCAGTACTTC. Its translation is CASSVGLAGGPKETQYF.

CDR3 residues: CASSYQGVQETQYF. The CDR3 coding sequence is TGTGCCAGCAGCTATCAGGGGGTACAAGAGACCCAGTACTTC. The gene calls are TRBV7-9 and TRBJ2-5, with 7 bases matching TRBD1. J was trimmed by 2 bases and V by 4 bases; bases with no gene match: 4. CDR3 size: 14 residues. Germline V lookup: CDR1 SEHNR, CDR2 FQNEAQ (reference sequence).

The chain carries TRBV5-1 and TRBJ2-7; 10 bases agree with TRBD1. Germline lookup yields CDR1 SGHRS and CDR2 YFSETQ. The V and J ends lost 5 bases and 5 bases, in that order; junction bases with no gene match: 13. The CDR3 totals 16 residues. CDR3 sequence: CASSRRDRGPKDEQYF. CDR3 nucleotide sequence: TGCGCCAGCAGTCGCAGGGACAGGGGCCCTAAGGACGAGCAGTACTTC.

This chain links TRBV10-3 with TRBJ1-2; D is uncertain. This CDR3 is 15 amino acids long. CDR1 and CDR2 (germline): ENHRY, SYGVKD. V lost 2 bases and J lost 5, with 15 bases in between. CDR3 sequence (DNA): TGTGCCATCAGTGAGCCACGAGGAGGGAATTATGGCTACACCTTC. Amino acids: CAISEPRGGNYGYTF.

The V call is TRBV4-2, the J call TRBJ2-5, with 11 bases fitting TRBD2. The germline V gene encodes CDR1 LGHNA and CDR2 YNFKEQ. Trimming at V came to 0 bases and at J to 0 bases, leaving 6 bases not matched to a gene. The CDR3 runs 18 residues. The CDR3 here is CASSQDQSSGGYQETQYF. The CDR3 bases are TGTGCCAGCAGCCAAGATCAGTCTAGCGGGGGGTACCAAGAGACCCAGTACTTC.

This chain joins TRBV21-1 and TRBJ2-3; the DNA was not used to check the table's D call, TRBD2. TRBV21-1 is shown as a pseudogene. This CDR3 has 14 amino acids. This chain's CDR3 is CASSKTSGTDTQYF. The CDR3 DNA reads TGTGCCAGCAGCAAGACTAGCGGCACAGATACGCAGTATTTT.

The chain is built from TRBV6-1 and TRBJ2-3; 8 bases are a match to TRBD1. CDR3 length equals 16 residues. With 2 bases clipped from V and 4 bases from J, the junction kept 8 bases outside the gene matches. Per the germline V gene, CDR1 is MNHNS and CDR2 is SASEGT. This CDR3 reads CASSELYRGKADTQYF. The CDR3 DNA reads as TGTGCCAGCAGTGAATTGTACAGGGGGAAAGCAGATACGCAGTATTTT.

DNA of the CDR3: TGTGCCAGCAGTTTGGGGGGCCCCAGCTCCTACGAGCAGTACTTC. Its translation: CASSLGGPSSYEQYF. The chain has TRBV6-5 and TRBJ2-7, with D perhaps given as TRBD1 or TRBD2 (6 bases each). The germline V gene has CDR1 MNHEY and CDR2 SVGAGI. The CDR3 is made up of 15 amino acids. Trimming took off 4 bases at V and 0 bases at J, with 13 bases between the two ends.

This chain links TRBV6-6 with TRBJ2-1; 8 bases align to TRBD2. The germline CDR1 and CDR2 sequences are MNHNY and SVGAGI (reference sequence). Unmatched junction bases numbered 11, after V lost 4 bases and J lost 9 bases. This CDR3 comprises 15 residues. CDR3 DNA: TGTGCCAGCAGTTCAAAACACGGACTAGCCGGTGAGCAGTTCTTC. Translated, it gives CASSSKHGLAGEQFF.

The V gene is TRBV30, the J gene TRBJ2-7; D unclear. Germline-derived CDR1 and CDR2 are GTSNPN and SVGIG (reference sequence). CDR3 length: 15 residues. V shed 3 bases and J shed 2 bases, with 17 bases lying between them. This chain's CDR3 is CAWRSYEGNPYEQYF. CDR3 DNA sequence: TGTGCCTGGAGGTCCTATGAAGGGAACCCCTACGAGCAGTACTTC. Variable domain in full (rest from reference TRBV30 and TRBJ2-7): SQTIHQWPATLVQPVGSPLSLECTVEGTSNPNLYWYRQAAGRGLQLLFYSVGIGQISSEVPQNLSASRPQDRQFILSSKKLLLSDSGFYLCAWRSYEGNPYEQYFGPGTRLTVT.

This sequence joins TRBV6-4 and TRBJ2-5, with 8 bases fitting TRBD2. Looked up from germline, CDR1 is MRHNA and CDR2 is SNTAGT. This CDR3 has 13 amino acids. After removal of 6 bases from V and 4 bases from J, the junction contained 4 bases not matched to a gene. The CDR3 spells CASSREGGETQYF. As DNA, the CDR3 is TGTGCCAGCAGCCGGGAGGGGGGAGAGACCCAGTACTTC.

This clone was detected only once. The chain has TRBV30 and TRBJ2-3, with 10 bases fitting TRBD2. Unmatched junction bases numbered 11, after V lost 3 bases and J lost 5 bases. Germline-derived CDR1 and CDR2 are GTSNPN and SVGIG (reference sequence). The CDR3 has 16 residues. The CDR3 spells CAWRRGLAGVGDTQYF. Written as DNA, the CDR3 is TGTGCCTGGAGAAGGGGGCTAGCGGGGGTAGGAGATACGCAGTATTTT.

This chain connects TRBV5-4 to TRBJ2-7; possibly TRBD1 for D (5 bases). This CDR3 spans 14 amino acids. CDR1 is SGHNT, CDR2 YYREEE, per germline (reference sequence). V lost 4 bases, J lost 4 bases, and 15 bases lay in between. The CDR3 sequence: CASSVPGHTYEQYF. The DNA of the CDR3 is TGTGCCAGCAGCGTTCCTGGACACACATACGAGCAGTACTTC.

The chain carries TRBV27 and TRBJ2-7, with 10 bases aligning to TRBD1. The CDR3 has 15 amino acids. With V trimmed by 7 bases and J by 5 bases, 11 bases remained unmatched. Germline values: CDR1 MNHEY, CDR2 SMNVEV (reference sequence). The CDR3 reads CASTKRAGTGDEQYF. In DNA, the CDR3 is TGTGCCAGCACCAAACGCGCCGGGACAGGGGACGAGCAGTACTTC.

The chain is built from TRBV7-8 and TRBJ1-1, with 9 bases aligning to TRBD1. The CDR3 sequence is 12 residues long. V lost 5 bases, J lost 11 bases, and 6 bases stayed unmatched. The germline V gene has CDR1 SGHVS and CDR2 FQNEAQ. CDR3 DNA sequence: TGTGCCAGCAGCCACCGGGACAGGGCGGCTTTCTTT. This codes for CASSHRDRAAFF.